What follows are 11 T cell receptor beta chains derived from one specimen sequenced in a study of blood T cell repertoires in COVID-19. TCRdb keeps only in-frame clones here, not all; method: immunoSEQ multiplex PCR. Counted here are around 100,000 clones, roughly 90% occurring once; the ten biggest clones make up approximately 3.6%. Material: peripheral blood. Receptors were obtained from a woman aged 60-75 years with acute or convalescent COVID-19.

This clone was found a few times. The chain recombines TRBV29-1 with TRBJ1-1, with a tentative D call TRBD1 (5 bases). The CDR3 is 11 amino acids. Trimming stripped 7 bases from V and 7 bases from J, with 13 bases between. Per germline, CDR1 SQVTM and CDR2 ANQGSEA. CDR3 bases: TGCAGCGGTCGACAGACAGATGAAGCTTTCTTT. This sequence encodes CSGRQTDEAFF.

The CDR3 bases are TGTGCCAGCAGCCAAAGGGGAGGAACGACTGAAGCTTTCTTT. Translation gives CASSQRGGTTEAFF. The chain has TRBV3-1 (or the pseudogene TRBV3-2) and TRBJ1-1; D perhaps matches TRBD1 (5 bases). The germline V gene encodes CDR1 LGHDT and CDR2 YNNKEL (reference sequence). V gave up 2 bases and J gave up 5 bases, with 12 bases separating them. The CDR3 consists of 14 residues.

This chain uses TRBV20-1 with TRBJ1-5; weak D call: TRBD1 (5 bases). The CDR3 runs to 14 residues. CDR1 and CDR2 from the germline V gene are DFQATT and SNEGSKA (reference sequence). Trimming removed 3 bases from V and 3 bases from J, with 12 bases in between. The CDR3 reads CSASVGQNNQPQHF. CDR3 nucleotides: TGCAGTGCTAGTGTGGGGCAGAACAATCAGCCCCAGCATTTT.

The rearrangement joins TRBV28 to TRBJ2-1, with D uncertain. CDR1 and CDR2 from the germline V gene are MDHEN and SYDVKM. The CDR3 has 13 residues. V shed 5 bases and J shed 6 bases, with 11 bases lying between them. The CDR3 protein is CASSPERTNEQFF. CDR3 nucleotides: TGTGCCAGCAGTCCAGAAAGAACCAATGAGCAGTTCTTC.

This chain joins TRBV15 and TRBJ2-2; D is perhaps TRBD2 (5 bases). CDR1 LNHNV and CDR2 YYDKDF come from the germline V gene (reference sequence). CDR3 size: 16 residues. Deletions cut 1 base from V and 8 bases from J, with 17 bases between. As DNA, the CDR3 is TGTGCCACCAGCAGAGTGAGGGATGGGGTGTCGGGGGAGCTGTTTTTT. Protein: CATSRVRDGVSGELFF.

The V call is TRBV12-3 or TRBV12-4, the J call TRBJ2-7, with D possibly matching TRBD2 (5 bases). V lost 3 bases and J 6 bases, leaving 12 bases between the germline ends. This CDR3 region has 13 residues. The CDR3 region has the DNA TGTGCCAGCAGTTTTACTAGTCGGACCGAGCAGTACTTC. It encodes CASSFTSRTEQYF.

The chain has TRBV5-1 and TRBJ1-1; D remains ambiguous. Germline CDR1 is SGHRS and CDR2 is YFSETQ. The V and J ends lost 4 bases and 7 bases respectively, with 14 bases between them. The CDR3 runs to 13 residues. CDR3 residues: CASSLGGGNEAFF. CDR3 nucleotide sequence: TGCGCCAGCAGCCTAGGTGGAGGGAATGAAGCTTTCTTT.

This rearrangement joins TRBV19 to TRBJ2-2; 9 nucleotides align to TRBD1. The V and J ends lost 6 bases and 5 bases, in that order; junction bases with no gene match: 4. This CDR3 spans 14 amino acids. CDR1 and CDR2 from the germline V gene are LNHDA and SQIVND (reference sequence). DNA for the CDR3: TGTGCCAGTAGGACAGGGGGAGGGACCGGGGAGCTGTTTTTT. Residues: CASRTGGGTGELFF. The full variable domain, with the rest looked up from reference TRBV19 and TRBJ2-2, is DGGITQSPKYLFRKEGQNVTLSCEQNLNHDAMYWYRQDPGQGLRLIYYSQIVNDFQKGDIAEGYSVSREKKESFPLTVTSAQKNPTAFYLCASRTGGGTGELFFGEGSRLTVL.

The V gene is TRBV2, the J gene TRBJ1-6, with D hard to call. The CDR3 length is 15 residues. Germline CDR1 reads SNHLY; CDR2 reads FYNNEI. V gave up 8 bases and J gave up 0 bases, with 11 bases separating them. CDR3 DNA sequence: TGTGCCAGCCAACAGTCCAGCTCCTATAATTCACCCCTCCACTTT. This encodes CASQQSSSYNSPLHF.

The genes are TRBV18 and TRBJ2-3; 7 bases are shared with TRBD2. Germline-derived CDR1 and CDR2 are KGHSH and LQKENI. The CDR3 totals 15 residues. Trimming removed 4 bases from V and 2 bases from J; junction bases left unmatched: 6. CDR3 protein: CASSRTRLVTDTQYF. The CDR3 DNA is TGTGCCAGCTCACGGACTAGATTGGTCACAGATACGCAGTATTTT. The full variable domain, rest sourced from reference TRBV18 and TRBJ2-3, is NAGVMQNPRHLVRRRGQEARLRCSPMKGHSHVYWYRQLPEEGLKFMVYLQKENIIDESGMPKERFSAEFPKEGPSILRIQQVVRGDSAAYFCASSRTRLVTDTQYFGPGTRLTVL.

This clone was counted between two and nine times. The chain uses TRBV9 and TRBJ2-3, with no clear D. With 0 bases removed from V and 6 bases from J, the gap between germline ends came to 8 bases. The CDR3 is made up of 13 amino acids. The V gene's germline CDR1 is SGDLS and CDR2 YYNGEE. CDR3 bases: TGTGCCAGCAGCGTAGACTGGCGGGATACGCAGTATTTT. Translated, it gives CASSVDWRDTQYF. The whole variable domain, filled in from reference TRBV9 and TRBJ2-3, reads DSGVTQTPKHLITATGQRVTLRCSPRSGDLSVYWYQQSLDQGLQFLIQYYNGEERAKGNILERFSAQQFPDLHSELNLSSLELGDSALYFCASSVDWRDTQYFGPGTRLTVL.